This T cell receptor (beta chain) was captured by sequencing in a study of human T cells and chemical hapten exposure. As for the study in general: How much TCR each sample yielded varied, mostly because pooled library volumes differed slightly.

Study-level points and caveats: The immune response of these alopecia patients might not match healthy individuals'.

The library labeled individual cDNA molecules by adding unique molecular identifiers to them. Authors' analysis steps: With a range of about 23,224 to 700,000, the median per sample was about 87,000 TCRs. Each CDR3 protein is one row after TCRdb ran MiXCR on the RACE reads. Here the V and J calls rest on TCRdb's processing, not on the authors' analysis. This sample has a few hundred thousand distinct CDR3 sequences, with just under 6.5% found just once. The time point is: patch test 2, 6 weeks after DPC sensitization. Treatment: therapeutic diphenylcyclopropenone sensitization with weekly scalp DPC. This clonotype was observed a few times. Antigen specificity is unknown. The CDR3 has 16 amino acids. The germline V gene encodes CDR1 SGHDT and CDR2 YYEEEE. Trimming shortened V by 4 bases and J by 4 bases, and 18 bases separated the two germline ends.

This sequence joins TRBV5-6 and TRBJ2-1, with D perhaps being TRBD1 or TRBD2 (5 bases each). The source material was whole blood, sampled in connection with sensitization to the hapten diphenylcyclopropenone (DPC). The receptor was isolated from a woman between 18 and 30 years old with alopecia areata. Some clones in this sample may be carry-over from other donors' samples. The CDR3 region is CASSKDSGRVYNEQFF. CDR3 DNA: TGTGCCAGCAGCAAAGATTCGGGACGAGTTTACAATGAGCAGTTCTTC.